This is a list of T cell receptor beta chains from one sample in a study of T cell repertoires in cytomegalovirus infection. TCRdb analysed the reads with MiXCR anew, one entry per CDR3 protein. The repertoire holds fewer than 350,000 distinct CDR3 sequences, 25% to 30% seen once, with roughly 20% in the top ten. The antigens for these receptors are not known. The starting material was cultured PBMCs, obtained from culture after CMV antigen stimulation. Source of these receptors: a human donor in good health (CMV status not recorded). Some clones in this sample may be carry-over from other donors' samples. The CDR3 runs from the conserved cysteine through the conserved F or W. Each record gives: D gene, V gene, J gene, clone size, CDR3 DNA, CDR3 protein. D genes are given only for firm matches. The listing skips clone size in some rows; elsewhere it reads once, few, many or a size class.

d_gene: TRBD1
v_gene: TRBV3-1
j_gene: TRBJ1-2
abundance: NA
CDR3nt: TGTGCCAGCAGCCAGACAGGGGTGGCTAACTATGGCTACACCTTC
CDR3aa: CASSQTGVANYGYTF

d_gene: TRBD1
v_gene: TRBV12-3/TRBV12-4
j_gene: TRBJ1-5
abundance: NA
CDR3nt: TGTGCCAGCAGTTTAGCTACCGGGACAGGGGGCCCTAATAGCAATCAGCCCCAGCATTTT
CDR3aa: CASSLATGTGGPNSNQPQHF

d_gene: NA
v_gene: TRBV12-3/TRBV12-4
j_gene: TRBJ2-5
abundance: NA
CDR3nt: TGTGCCAGCAGTTTACCAAGACAGCAAGAGACCCAGTACTTC
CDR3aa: CASSLPRQQETQYF

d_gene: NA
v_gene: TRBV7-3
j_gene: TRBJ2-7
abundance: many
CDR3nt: TGTGCCAGCAGCCTCGTCGGGGGCTCCTACGAGCAGTACTTC
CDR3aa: CASSLVGGSYEQYF

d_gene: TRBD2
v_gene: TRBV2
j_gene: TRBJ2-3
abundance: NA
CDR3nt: TGTGCCAGCTTGTCGCGGGAGATTACAGATACGCAGTATTTT
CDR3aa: CASLSREITDTQYF

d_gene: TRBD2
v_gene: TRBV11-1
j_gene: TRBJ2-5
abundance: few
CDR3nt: TGTGCCAGCAGTTTAAGACTCCGGACTAGCGTGGAGACCCAGTACTTC
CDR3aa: CASSLRLRTSVETQYF

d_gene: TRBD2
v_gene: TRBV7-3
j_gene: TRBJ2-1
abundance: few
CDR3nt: TGTGCCAGCAGCCCCAGCCCAGCGGGGTACAATGAGCAGTTCTTC
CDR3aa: CASSPSPAGYNEQFF

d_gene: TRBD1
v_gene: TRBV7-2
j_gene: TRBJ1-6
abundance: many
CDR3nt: TGTGCCAGCAGCTTAGCCCCAGCAGGGGGCAATAATTCACCCCTCCACTTT
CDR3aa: CASSLAPAGGNNSPLHF

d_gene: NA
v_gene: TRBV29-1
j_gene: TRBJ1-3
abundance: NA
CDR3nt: TGCAGCGTTTCCGACCGCTCTGGAAACACCATATATTTT
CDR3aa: CSVSDRSGNTIYF

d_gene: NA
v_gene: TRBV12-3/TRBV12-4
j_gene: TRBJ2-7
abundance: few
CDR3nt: TGTGCCAGCAGTCTCACAAGGGGAGCCTTCTACGAGCAGTACTTC
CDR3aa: CASSLTRGAFYEQYF

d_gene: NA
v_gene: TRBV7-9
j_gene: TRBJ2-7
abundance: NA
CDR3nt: TGTGCCAGCAGCTTCCAGACCGGGCTCAAAAACTACGAGCAGTACTTC
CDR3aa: CASSFQTGLKNYEQYF

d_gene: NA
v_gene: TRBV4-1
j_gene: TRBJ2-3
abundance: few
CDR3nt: TGCGCCAGCAGCCAGGTGTATAGGGAAAAGGCGTATTTT
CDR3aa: CASSQVYREKAYF

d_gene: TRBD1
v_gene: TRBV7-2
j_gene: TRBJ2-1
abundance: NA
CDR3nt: TGTGCCAGCAGCCGGGACAGGGGCAACAATGAGCAGTTCTTC
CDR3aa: CASSRDRGNNEQFF

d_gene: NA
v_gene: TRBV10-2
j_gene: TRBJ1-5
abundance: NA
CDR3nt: TGCGCCAGCACCAGACAGGTCAATCAGCCCCAGCATTTT
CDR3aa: CASTRQVNQPQHF

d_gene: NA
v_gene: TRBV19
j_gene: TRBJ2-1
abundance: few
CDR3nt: TGTGCCAGTAGTATCCGGGGGAAAGCATACAATGAGCAGTTCTTC
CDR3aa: CASSIRGKAYNEQFF

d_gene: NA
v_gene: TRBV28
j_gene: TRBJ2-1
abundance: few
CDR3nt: TGTGCCAGCAGTTTGTACAACGATGAGCAGTTCTTC
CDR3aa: CASSLYNDEQFF

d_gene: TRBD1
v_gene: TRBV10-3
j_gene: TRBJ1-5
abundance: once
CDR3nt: TGTGCCATCAGTAGACAGGGTGATCAGCCCCAGCATTTT
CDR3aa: CAISRQGDQPQHF

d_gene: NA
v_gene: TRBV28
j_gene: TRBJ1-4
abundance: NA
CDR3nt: TGTGCCAGCAGTCTCGCGGGACCGACGTCTAATGAAAAACTGTTTTTT
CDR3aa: CASSLAGPTSNEKLFF

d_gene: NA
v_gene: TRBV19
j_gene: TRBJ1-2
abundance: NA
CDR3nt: TGTGCCAGTAAAAACCCGAAACGCGCGTACTATGGCTACACCTTC
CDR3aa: CASKNPKRAYYGYTF

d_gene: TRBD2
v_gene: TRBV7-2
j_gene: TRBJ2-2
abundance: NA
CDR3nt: TGTGCCAGCAGTTCAGGACTAGCGGGAGAAGGGGAGCTGTTTTTT
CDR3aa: CASSSGLAGEGELFF

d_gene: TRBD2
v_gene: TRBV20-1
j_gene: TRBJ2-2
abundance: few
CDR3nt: TGCAGTGCTTCGACCTTTAGCGGGAGTCTGTTTTTT
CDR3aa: CSASTFSGSLFF

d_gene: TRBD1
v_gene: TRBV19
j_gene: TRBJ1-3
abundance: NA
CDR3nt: TGTGCCAGCCGTCCGGGACAGGGATACGACTCTGGAAACACCATATATTTT
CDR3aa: CASRPGQGYDSGNTIYF

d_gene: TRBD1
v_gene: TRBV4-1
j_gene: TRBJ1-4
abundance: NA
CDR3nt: TGCGCCAACAGCCAAGGAAGGGGGGACAGGAATGAAAAACTGTTTTTT
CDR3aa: CANSQGRGDRNEKLFF

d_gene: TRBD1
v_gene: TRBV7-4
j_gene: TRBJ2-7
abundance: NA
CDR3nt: TGTGCCAGCAGTTCCCAGGGGGCGAGATACGAGCAGTACTTC
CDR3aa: CASSSQGARYEQYF

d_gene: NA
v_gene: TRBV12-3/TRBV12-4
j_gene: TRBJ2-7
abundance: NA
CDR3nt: TGTGCCAGCAGTTTTAGGGGTATCTACGAGCAGTACTTC
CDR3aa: CASSFRGIYEQYF

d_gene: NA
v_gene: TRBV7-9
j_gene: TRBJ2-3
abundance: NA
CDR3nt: TGTGCCAGCAGCTTTGAGGGGGGAGATACGCAGTATTTT
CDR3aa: CASSFEGGDTQYF

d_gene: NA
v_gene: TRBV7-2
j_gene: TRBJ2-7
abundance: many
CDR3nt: TGTGCCAGCAGCTCGCGGGACAAGGGTTTAGGGCAGTACTTC
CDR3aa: CASSSRDKGLGQYF

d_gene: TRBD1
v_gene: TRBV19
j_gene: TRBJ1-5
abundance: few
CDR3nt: TGTGCCAGTAGTATCCGGGACAGGGGTGGCCAGCCCCAGCATTTT
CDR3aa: CASSIRDRGGQPQHF

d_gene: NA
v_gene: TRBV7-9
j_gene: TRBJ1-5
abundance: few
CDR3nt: TGTGCCAGCAGCTCCCCTGGCGGGCATCAGCCCCAGCATTTT
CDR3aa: CASSSPGGHQPQHF

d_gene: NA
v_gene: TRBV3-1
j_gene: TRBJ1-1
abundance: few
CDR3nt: TGTGCCAGCAGCCAACTATTCGAGGCTTTCTTT
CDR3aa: CASSQLFEAFF

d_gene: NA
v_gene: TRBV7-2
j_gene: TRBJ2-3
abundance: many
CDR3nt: TGTGCCAGCAGCTCCGGGACCCACACAGATACGCAGTATTTT
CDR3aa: CASSSGTHTDTQYF

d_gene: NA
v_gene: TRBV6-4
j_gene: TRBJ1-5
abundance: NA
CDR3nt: TGTGCCAGCAGTCCAGAGTGGAGGGGCCAGCCCCAGCATTTT
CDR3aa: CASSPEWRGQPQHF

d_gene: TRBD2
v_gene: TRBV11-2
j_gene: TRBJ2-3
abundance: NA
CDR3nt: TGTGCCAGCAGCTTAGGTGGTAGCGGGGGGCGACAGTATTTT
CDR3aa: CASSLGGSGGRQYF

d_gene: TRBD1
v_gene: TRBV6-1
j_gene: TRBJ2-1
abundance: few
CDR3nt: TGTGCCAGCGGTCACTCTTCCGGGACAGGCAATGAGCAGTTCTTC
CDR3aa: CASGHSSGTGNEQFF

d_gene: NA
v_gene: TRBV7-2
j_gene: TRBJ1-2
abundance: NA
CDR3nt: TGTGCCAGCAGCAATCGCGACACAAACTATGGCTACACCTTC
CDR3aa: CASSNRDTNYGYTF

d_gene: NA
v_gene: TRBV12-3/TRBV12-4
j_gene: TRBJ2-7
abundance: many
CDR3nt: TGTGCCAGCAGTTTACGCGGCTACGAGCAGTACTTC
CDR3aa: CASSLRGYEQYF

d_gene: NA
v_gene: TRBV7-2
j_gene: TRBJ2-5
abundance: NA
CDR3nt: TGTGCCAGCAGCGCAGGGAGGCAAGAGACCCAGTACTTC
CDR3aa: CASSAGRQETQYF

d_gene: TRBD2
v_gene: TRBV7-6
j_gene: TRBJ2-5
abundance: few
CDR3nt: TGTGCCAGCAGCTTATTGCCAGCGGGGCGGGAGACCCAGTACTTC
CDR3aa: CASSLLPAGRETQYF

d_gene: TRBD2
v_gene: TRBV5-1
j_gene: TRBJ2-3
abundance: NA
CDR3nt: TGCGCCAGCGGGCTCGCGGGGGGCACAGATACGCAGTATTTT
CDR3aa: CASGLAGGTDTQYF

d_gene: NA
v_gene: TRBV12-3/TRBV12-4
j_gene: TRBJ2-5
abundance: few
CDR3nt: TGTGCCAGCAGTTTGTGGGCCCAAGAGACCCAGTACTTC
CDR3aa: CASSLWAQETQYF

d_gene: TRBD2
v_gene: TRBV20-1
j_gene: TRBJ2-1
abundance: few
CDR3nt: TGCAGTGCTAGAGATCTTCTAGCGGCCCTCAATGAGCAGTTCTTC
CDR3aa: CSARDLLAALNEQFF

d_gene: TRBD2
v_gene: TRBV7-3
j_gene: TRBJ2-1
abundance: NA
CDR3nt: TGTGCCAGCAGCCCAATGGCGGGAGCTTATGATGAGCAGTTCTTC
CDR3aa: CASSPMAGAYDEQFF